The entry below describes one T cell receptor (beta chain). The CDR3 is made up of 11 amino acids. Germline V gene sequence: CDR1 DFQATT, CDR2 SNEGSKA (reference sequence). V was cut by 8 bases and J by 10 bases, with 17 bases left in between. TCRdb's copy holds only in-frame clones and misses some; the assay was immunoSEQ multiplex PCR. The data contain roughly 100,000 clones, about 90% of them seen just once; the ten biggest clones take up about 0.88%. These data are taken from a study of T cell changes during pregnancy in multiple sclerosis. The rearrangement links TRBV20-1 to TRBJ1-2; perhaps TRBD1 as D (6 bases). This TCR was recovered from a female donor with multiple sclerosis, enrolled in a pregnancy study. The sequencing here drew on peripheral blood, taken after pregnancy. CDR3 DNA: TGCAGTACGTACAGGGAAATGGTCTACACCTTC. It is translated as CSTYREMVYTF.